The 17 T cell receptor beta chains in this list originate from one sample, sequenced in a study of T cell responses to AZD1222 COVID-19 vaccine listed by TCRdb under 2021. Sample time point, as interpreted from the label and publication: baseline before first vaccination. Library preparation was by the immunoSEQ multiplex PCR assay. The clones in this table, taken by TCRdb from immuneACCESS, are in-frame only. Not every clone is retained; where verified, under half of the shortfall comes from an unresolved V gene, and the cause of the rest is unknown. The sample yields 100,000 to 150,000 clones; around nine tenths were counted once. The top ten constitute about 7.1% of the sample. The specimen comprised peripheral blood, sampled on day 0 of AZD1222 vaccination. The source is an adult in good health.

V usage is TRBV2 and J usage is TRBJ2-7; TRBD2 matches 8 bases. The ends lost 1 base at V and 1 base at J; junction bases unmatched: 0. Germline V gene lookup returns CDR1 SNHLY and CDR2 FYNNEI. This CDR3 has 14 residues. The CDR3: CASSEERGSYEQYF. As DNA, the CDR3 is TGTGCCAGCAGTGAAGAGCGGGGGTCCTACGAGCAGTACTTC.

The CDR3 DNA sequence: TGTGCCAGCAGTTTGACACCAAGCAATCAGCCCCAGCATTTT. Its translation is CASSLTPSNQPQHF. V usage is TRBV28 and J usage is TRBJ1-5; the D is unclear. From germline, CDR1 is MDHEN and CDR2 SYDVKM. The CDR3 has 14 residues. V dropped 3 bases and J dropped 1 base, with 7 bases sitting between them.

This rearrangement joins TRBV15 to TRBJ2-7, with 7 nucleotides matching TRBD1. J was trimmed by 2 bases and V by 0 bases; bases with no gene match: 4. This CDR3 is built from 15 residues. Germline CDR1 and CDR2: LNHNV and YYDKDF (reference sequence). CDR3 in DNA: TGTGCCACCAGCAGAGATGGGACAGAAACCTACGAGCAGTACTTC. This codes for CATSRDGTETYEQYF. Full variable domain (outside the CDR3, taken from reference TRBV15 and TRBJ2-7): DAMVIQNPRYQVTQFGKPVTLSCSQTLNHNVMYWYQQKSSQAPKLLFHYYDKDFNNEADTPDNFQSRRPNTSFCFLDIRSPGLGDTAMYLCATSRDGTETYEQYFGPGTRLTVT.

The V gene is TRBV6-2 or TRBV6-3, the J gene TRBJ1-3, with 7 bases that match TRBD1. This CDR3 comprises 18 residues. Trimming at V came to 6 bases and at J to 1 base, leaving 15 bases not matched to a gene. Germline lookup yields CDR1 MNHEY and CDR2 SVGEGT. In DNA form, the CDR3 reads TGTGCCAGCAGCCCTGGAGGGTACAGGGGTAATTCTGGAAACACCATATATTTT. Encoded protein: CASSPGGYRGNSGNTIYF.

The chain recombines TRBV7-6 with TRBJ2-1; TRBD2 agrees at 14 bases. The CDR3 extends over 17 amino acids. J lost 9 bases, V lost 5 bases, and 12 bases had no gene match. Germline CDR1 reads SGHVS; CDR2 reads FNYEAQ. Here the CDR3 reads CASSTGTSGGLRAEQFF. As DNA, the CDR3 is TGTGCCAGCAGCACCGGGACTAGCGGGGGCCTACGTGCTGAGCAGTTCTTC.

CDR3: CSVVASGAWGTGELFF. CDR3 DNA sequence: TGCAGCGTTGTGGCTAGCGGGGCCTGGGGGACCGGGGAGCTGTTTTTT. The chain combines TRBV29-1 with TRBJ2-2; 9 bases fit TRBD2. The V segment lost 4 bases and the J segment 5 bases; nucleotides outside the gene matches: 11. Per the germline V gene, CDR1 is SQVTM and CDR2 is ANQGSEA. The CDR3 loop spans 16 amino acids.

The chain has TRBV6-5 and TRBJ2-7; D gene ambiguous. The CDR3 has 13 amino acids. V lost 4 bases, J lost 0 bases, and 7 bases lay in between. The germline gives CDR1 MNHEY, CDR2 SVGAGI. The CDR3 here is CASSSLASYEQYF. The CDR3 region has the DNA TGTGCCAGCAGTTCCCTCGCCTCCTACGAGCAGTACTTC.

The chain is built from TRBV27 and TRBJ1-3; D might be TRBD1 (5 bases). Germline CDR1 is MNHEY and CDR2 is SMNVEV (reference sequence). This CDR3 spans 15 amino acids. V lost 0 bases to trimming and J lost 2 bases, with 8 bases between them. The CDR3 nucleotides are TGTGCCAGCAGTTTATCGAGACAGACTGGAAACACCATATATTTT. It codes for CASSLSRQTGNTIYF.

The chain combines TRBV7-3 with TRBJ2-6; D is undetermined. The CDR3 runs to 13 residues. Germline-derived CDR1 and CDR2 are SGHTA and FQGTGA. V lost 5 bases and J lost 6, with 8 bases in between. The CDR3 region has the DNA TGTGCCAGCAGCACAACTGAGGCCAACGTCCTGACTTTC. This translates into CASSTTEANVLTF.

This sequence joins TRBV29-1 and TRBJ2-5; 10 nucleotides match TRBD1. V lost 5 bases to trimming and J lost 2 bases; unmatched junction nucleotides: 8. This CDR3 contains 15 residues. Germline V lookup: CDR1 SQVTM, CDR2 ANQGSEA. The CDR3 sequence: CSVTDRGARQETQYF. The CDR3 DNA reads as TGCAGCGTTACGGACAGGGGGGCACGTCAAGAGACCCAGTACTTC. Looking up the rest from reference TRBV29-1 and TRBJ2-5 gives the full variable domain: SAVISQKPSRDICQRGTSLTIQCQVDSQVTMMFWYRQQPGQSLTLIATANQGSEATYESGFVIDKFPISRPNLTFSTLTVSNMSPEDSSIYLCSVTDRGARQETQYFGPGTRLLVL.

The chain has TRBV5-4 and TRBJ1-6; 9 positions match TRBD1. Germline values: CDR1 SGHNT, CDR2 YYREEE (reference sequence). CDR3 length: 16 amino acids. V was pared by 0 bases and J by 8 bases, with 6 bases of the junction left unmatched. The CDR3 nucleotides are TGTGCCAGCAGCTTGGACGGACAGGGGAGAGATTCACCCCTCCACTTT. This sequence encodes CASSLDGQGRDSPLHF.

This chain joins TRBV7-3 and TRBJ2-5; D possibly corresponds to TRBD2 (5 bases). In germline, CDR1 is SGHTA, CDR2 FQGTGA. The CDR3 runs to 14 residues. Trimming took 1 base from V and 5 from J, leaving 11 bases between them. The CDR3 nucleotides are TGTGCCAGCAGCTTAAGGCCCCGCGGGGAGACCCAGTACTTC. Translated, it gives CASSLRPRGETQYF.

The chain recombines TRBV6-5 with TRBJ1-1; D call uncertain. V was cut by 6 bases and J by 6 bases, with 17 bases left in between. Germline V gene sequence: CDR1 MNHEY, CDR2 SVGAGI. CDR3 length: 14 residues. CDR3 residues: CASSSRRDRSEAFF. The CDR3, as DNA: TGTGCCAGCAGCTCCCGACGGGATCGGTCTGAAGCTTTCTTT.

The chain links TRBV19 to TRBJ2-2; TRBD1 matches at 9 bases. Germline trimming cut 9 bases from V and 6 bases from J; bases unmatched to any gene: 11. The CDR3 runs to 15 residues. Germline V lookup: CDR1 LNHDA, CDR2 SQIVND (reference sequence). CDR3 DNA sequence: TGTGCCAGCCACTTACAGGGGGCGCCCGCCGGGGAGCTGTTTTTT. Translation gives CASHLQGAPAGELFF.

The chain links TRBV11-2 to TRBJ2-2; 8 nucleotides match TRBD1. Germline CDR1 is SGHAT and CDR2 is FQNNGV. CDR3 length: 16 residues. The junction had 8 bases not matched to a gene; V was cut back by 4 bases and J by 4 bases. CDR3 protein: CASSSGQARSTGELFF. For the CDR3, the DNA is TGTGCCAGCAGCTCGGGACAGGCCAGGAGCACCGGGGAGCTGTTTTTT.

V usage is TRBV6-5 and J usage is TRBJ2-5; perhaps TRBD1 as D (5 bases). The CDR3 covers 13 residues. Trimming shortened V by 6 bases and J by 5 bases, and 13 bases separated the two germline ends. The V gene's germline CDR1 is MNHEY and CDR2 SVGAGI. CDR3 protein: CASRGQLYETQYF. The CDR3 DNA sequence: TGTGCCAGCAGGGGGCAGCTATACGAGACCCAGTACTTC.

This clone was recorded once. This CDR3 is CASSLDGYSPLHF. Here the CDR3 DNA reads TGTGCCAGCAGCTTAGACGGTTATTCACCCCTCCACTTT. The chain is built from TRBV5-4 and TRBJ1-6, with D unresolved. Germline CDR1 is SGHNT and CDR2 is YYREEE (reference sequence). Trimming shortened V by 2 bases and J by 8 bases, and 8 bases separated the two germline ends. The CDR3 is 13 amino acids.